Each of the 17 T cell receptor beta chains below was sequenced from the same sample in a study of OX40 agonist ivuxolimab in advanced cancers. Receptor amplification or capture employed the immunoSEQ multiplex PCR assay. TCRdb holds this immuneACCESS table with in-frame rearrangements only. Some clones are missing; in checked studies, unresolved V genes explain under half, and the rest has no known cause. Counted in this sample were tens of thousands of clones; about 85% of them appeared once. The leading ten clones occupy about 1.2% of the sample. This sample comprised CD4+ or CD8+ T cells sorted from blood, obtained in a trial of the OX40 agonist ivuxolimab. All receptors come from an adult with an advanced solid tumor such as melanoma, head and neck, liver or kidney cancer.

This chain uses TRBV15 with TRBJ2-1; weak D call: TRBD2 (5 bases). This CDR3 has 15 amino acids. Germline CDR1 and CDR2: LNHNV and YYDKDF (reference sequence). Deletions cut 0 bases from V and 7 bases from J, with 13 bases between. CDR3 nucleotides: TGTGCCACCAGCAGAGAGAGGGTCCTCGCGAATGAGCAGTTCTTC. This translates into CATSRERVLANEQFF.

V is TRBV18 and J is TRBJ1-1, with a tentative D call TRBD1 (5 bases). From germline, CDR1 is KGHSH and CDR2 LQKENI. Trimming took off 1 base at V and 3 bases at J, with 9 bases between the two ends. The CDR3 runs to 14 residues. The CDR3 loop reads CASSPLGGDTEAFF. CDR3 DNA sequence: TGTGCCAGCTCACCACTCGGAGGGGACACTGAAGCTTTCTTT.

This clone was recorded a few times. The CDR3 sequence is CASRKQPGRLLSPLHF. Here the CDR3 DNA reads TGCGCCAGCAGAAAACAACCGGGACGGCTACTTTCACCCCTCCACTTT. The chain is built from TRBV5-1 and TRBJ1-6; D is perhaps TRBD1 (5 bases). CDR1 and CDR2 (germline): SGHRS, YFSETQ. CDR3 size: 16 residues. Trimming shortened V by 5 bases and J by 9 bases, and 21 bases separated the two germline ends.

This CDR3 reads CASSRQYSNQPQHF. Here the CDR3 DNA reads TGTGCCAGCAGTAGACAGTATAGCAATCAGCCCCAGCATTTT. This chain links TRBV6-5 with TRBJ1-5, with a tentative D call TRBD1 (5 bases). The germline gives CDR1 MNHEY, CDR2 SVGAGI. The V end lost 5 bases, the J end lost 0 bases, and 8 bases lay between the germline ends. CDR3 length: 14 residues.

Of note for this clone: The junction and the germline gene differ at one end; a read error may be behind it. The J gene is TRBJ1-6, the V gene TRBV5-1; a possible D gene is TRBD1 (5 bases). The CDR3 consists of 14 residues. CDR1 SGHRS and CDR2 YFSETQ come from the germline V gene. The CDR3 DNA is TGTGCCAGCAGCGCAGGGAGACACGGTTCACCCCTCCACTTT. This translates into CASSAGRHGSPLHF.

The rearrangement links TRBV2 to TRBJ2-5; possibly TRBD2 for D (6 bases). CDR3 size: 13 residues. Germline lookup yields CDR1 SNHLY and CDR2 FYNNEI. Trimming pared 7 bases from V and 2 bases from J, leaving 11 bases between. CDR3 residues: CASMRDLQETQYF. The CDR3 DNA is TGTGCCAGCATGCGGGATTTACAAGAGACCCAGTACTTC.

The genes are TRBV2 and TRBJ2-4, with 9 bases fitting TRBD1. CDR1 and CDR2 from the germline V gene are SNHLY and FYNNEI. After removal of 7 bases from V and 4 bases from J, the junction contained 8 bases not matched to a gene. The CDR3 extends over 15 amino acids. CDR3 in amino acids: CASKAQDRGKNIQYF. The CDR3 coding sequence is TGTGCCAGCAAAGCTCAGGACAGGGGAAAAAACATTCAGTACTTC.

V is TRBV19 and J is TRBJ2-2; TRBD1 matches at 7 bases. Germline V gives CDR1 LNHDA, CDR2 SQIVND (reference sequence). Germline trimming cut 7 bases from V and 3 bases from J; bases unmatched to any gene: 5. This CDR3 is 14 amino acids long. The CDR3 DNA reads as TGTGCCAGTACCCCGGGACAGTACACCGGGGAGCTGTTTTTT. Protein sequence: CASTPGQYTGELFF. Drawing the rest from reference TRBV19 and TRBJ2-2, the complete variable domain is DGGITQSPKYLFRKEGQNVTLSCEQNLNHDAMYWYRQDPGQGLRLIYYSQIVNDFQKGDIAEGYSVSREKKESFPLTVTSAQKNPTAFYLCASTPGQYTGELFFGEGSRLTVL.

The chain couples TRBV18 to TRBJ1-3; D is uncertain. V lost 0 bases, J lost 0 bases, and 15 bases lay in between. This CDR3 spans 18 amino acids. CDR1 is KGHSH and CDR2 is LQKENI in the germline V gene. Here the CDR3 reads CASSPPQYYGDSGNTIYF. The CDR3 DNA follows: TGTGCCAGCTCACCACCTCAATATTACGGGGACTCTGGAAACACCATATATTTT.

J is TRBJ2-2 and V is TRBV19; perhaps D is TRBD1 or TRBD2 (5 bases each). Trimming took off 5 bases at V and 4 bases at J, with 14 bases between the two ends. The CDR3 contains 15 residues. The germline gives CDR1 LNHDA, CDR2 SQIVND (reference sequence). CDR3 sequence (DNA): TGTGCCAGTAGTGGGGGTGTCTTCCGCACCGGGGAGCTGTTTTTT. Protein sequence: CASSGGVFRTGELFF. Drawing the rest from reference TRBV19 and TRBJ2-2, the complete variable domain is DGGITQSPKYLFRKEGQNVTLSCEQNLNHDAMYWYRQDPGQGLRLIYYSQIVNDFQKGDIAEGYSVSREKKESFPLTVTSAQKNPTAFYLCASSGGVFRTGELFFGEGSRLTVL.

CDR3 residues: CASSPGQGYGYTF. DNA for the CDR3: TGTGCCAGCAGCCCGGGTCAAGGATATGGCTACACCTTC. V gene TRBV11-2 combines with J gene TRBJ1-2; D gene unclear. Germline V lookup: CDR1 SGHAT, CDR2 FQNNGV. V lost 5 bases to trimming and J lost 5 bases, with 12 bases between them. The CDR3 loop spans 13 amino acids.

The CDR3 is CASSFQPYRPSSYEQYF. The DNA for the CDR3 is TGTGCCAGCAGCTTCCAGCCGTACCGACCTAGCTCCTACGAGCAGTACTTC. V gene TRBV7-2 combines with J gene TRBJ2-7, with unresolved D. V gave up 3 bases and J gave up 0 bases, with 18 bases separating them. This CDR3 comprises 17 residues. CDR1 and CDR2 (germline): SGHTA, FQGNSA.

The rearrangement joins TRBV5-1 to TRBJ2-1, with 9 positions matching TRBD2. Germline V gene data show CDR1 as SGHRS and CDR2 as YFSETQ. The length of the CDR3 is 14 residues. V trimming: 8 bases; J trimming: 9 bases; junction bases outside the gene matches: 12. The CDR3 loop reads CASKFSGGEGEQFF. The DNA for the CDR3 is TGCGCCAGTAAATTTAGCGGGGGCGAGGGTGAGCAGTTCTTC. Variable domain in full (rest from reference TRBV5-1 and TRBJ2-1): KAGVTQTPRYLIKTRGQQVTLSCSPISGHRSVSWYQQTPGQGLQFLFEYFSETQRNKGNFPGRFSGRQFSNSRSEMNVSTLELGDSALYLCASKFSGGEGEQFFGPGTRLTVL.

The chain carries TRBV7-2 and TRBJ1-2; D not resolved. Trimming took 1 base from V and 6 from J, leaving 6 bases between them. There are 12 residues in the CDR3. Per the germline V gene, CDR1 is SGHTA and CDR2 is FQGNSA. DNA of the CDR3: TGTGCCAGCAGCTTAGGATCTAATGGCTACACCTTC. This gives the protein CASSLGSNGYTF.

This chain uses TRBV21-1 with TRBJ1-1. TRBV21-1 is described as a pseudogene. This CDR3 spans 17 amino acids. The CDR3: CASSAKGGVWLDTEAFF. CDR3 nucleotide sequence: TGTGCCAGCAGCGCAAAAGGGGGGGTCTGGCTCGACACTGAAGCTTTCTTT.

V gene TRBV18 combines with J gene TRBJ1-1; the D gene is possibly TRBD1 (6 bases). Per the germline V gene, CDR1 is KGHSH and CDR2 is LQKENI. The CDR3 loop spans 18 amino acids. V gave up 6 bases and J gave up 0 bases, with 23 bases separating them. The CDR3 region is CASSPLPGAGALNTEAFF. CDR3 coding DNA: TGTGCCAGCTCGCCCCTGCCAGGGGCCGGGGCTTTGAACACTGAAGCTTTCTTT.

The chain links TRBV6-5 to TRBJ1-2, with TRBD1 identical over 8 bases. CDR3 size: 14 residues. Germline V gene sequence: CDR1 MNHEY, CDR2 SVGAGI. V lost 2 bases to trimming and J lost 3 bases; unmatched junction nucleotides: 2. CDR3 sequence: CASSYRTGHYGYTF. CDR3 nucleotide sequence: TGTGCCAGCAGTTACAGGACAGGGCACTATGGCTACACCTTC.